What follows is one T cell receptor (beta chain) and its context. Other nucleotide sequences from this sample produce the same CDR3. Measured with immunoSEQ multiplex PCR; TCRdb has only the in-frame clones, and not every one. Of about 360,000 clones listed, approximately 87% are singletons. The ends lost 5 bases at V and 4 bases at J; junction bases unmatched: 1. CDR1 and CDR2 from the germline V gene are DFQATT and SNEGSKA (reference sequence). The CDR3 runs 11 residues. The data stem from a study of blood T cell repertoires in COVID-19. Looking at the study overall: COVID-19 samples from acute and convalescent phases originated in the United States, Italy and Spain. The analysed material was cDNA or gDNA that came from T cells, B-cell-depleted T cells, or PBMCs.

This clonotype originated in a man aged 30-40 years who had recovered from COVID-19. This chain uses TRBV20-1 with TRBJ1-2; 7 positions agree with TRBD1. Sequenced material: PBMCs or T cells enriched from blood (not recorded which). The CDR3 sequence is CSAWTGYGYTF. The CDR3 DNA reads TGCAGTGCTTGGACAGGCTATGGCTACACCTTC.